These 24 T cell receptor beta chains were all obtained from the same sample, sequenced in a study of blood T cell repertoires in COVID-19. The table came from immunoSEQ multiplex PCR; TCRdb's copy has only in-frame clones and leaves some out. The sample has around 130,000 clones; roughly four fifths are singletons. Sequenced material: peripheral blood. The receptors come from a human donor in a cohort sampled during active COVID-19.

This chain uses TRBV18 with TRBJ1-2, with 8 positions matching TRBD1. This CDR3 has 14 amino acids. Germline V gives CDR1 KGHSH, CDR2 LQKENI. Trimming removed 3 bases from V and 4 bases from J; junction bases left unmatched: 4. The CDR3 loop is CASSPTGDGYGYTF. CDR3 in DNA: TGTGCCAGCTCACCGACAGGGGACGGCTATGGCTACACCTTC.

The J gene is TRBJ1-5, the V gene TRBV6-4, with 9 bases that match TRBD1. Germline V gene lookup returns CDR1 MRHNA and CDR2 SNTAGT. With V trimmed by 2 bases and J by 1 base, 12 bases remained unmatched. The CDR3 length is 19 residues. CDR3 sequence: CASSDERGTGPHSNQPQHF. CDR3 coding DNA: TGTGCCAGCAGTGACGAGCGGGGGACAGGGCCCCACAGCAATCAGCCCCAGCATTTT.

The V and J genes are TRBV5-6 and TRBJ2-3, with 15 bases aligning to TRBD2. Trimming removed 4 bases from V and 3 bases from J; junction bases left unmatched: 12. The CDR3 is 19 amino acids. Germline CDR1 reads SGHDT; CDR2 reads YYEEEE. The CDR3 sequence: CASSPVPGLAGGPTDTQYF. CDR3 in DNA: TGTGCCAGCAGCCCAGTCCCGGGACTAGCGGGGGGCCCGACAGATACGCAGTATTTT.

The J gene is TRBJ2-1, the V gene TRBV5-8, with TRBD2 matching 15 bases. V shed 5 bases, J shed 2 bases, and the junction held 5 bases outside the gene matches. The CDR3 covers 17 residues. Germline V lookup: CDR1 SGHTS, CDR2 YDEGEE. In DNA, the CDR3 is TGTGCCAGCAGTTCGGGACTAGCGGGGGGTACCTACAATGAGCAGTTCTTC. Its protein product is CASSSGLAGGTYNEQFF.

V usage is TRBV3-1 (or the pseudogene TRBV3-2) and J usage is TRBJ2-3; 9 bases match TRBD2. V shed 7 bases and J 0 bases; nucleotides not matched to a gene: 14. The CDR3 has 18 residues. Germline V gives CDR1 LGHDT, CDR2 YNNKEL (reference sequence). The CDR3 DNA reads as TGTGCCAGCACCGCCGGGTGGCGGGGGGGCCTTAGCACAGATACGCAGTATTTT. Amino acid sequence: CASTAGWRGGLSTDTQYF.

In this sample, this clone turned up once. The chain couples TRBV2 to TRBJ2-7, with 8 bases that match TRBD2. Germline trimming cut 4 bases from V and 5 bases from J; bases unmatched to any gene: 10. Per germline, CDR1 SNHLY and CDR2 FYNNEI. The CDR3 runs to 15 residues. In DNA, the CDR3 is TGTGCCAGCAGTGGTGGACGCGGGGGGATGGACGAGCAGTACTTC. Protein: CASSGGRGGMDEQYF.

V usage is TRBV7-9 and J usage is TRBJ2-2, with 12 bases fitting TRBD1. Per germline, CDR1 SEHNR and CDR2 FQNEAQ (reference sequence). The CDR3 length is 15 residues. V was clipped by 5 bases and J by 7 bases; unmatched bases: 5. The DNA of the CDR3 is TGTGCCAGCAGCCCGGGACAGGGGGCCGTCGGGGAGCTGTTTTTT. As protein: CASSPGQGAVGELFF.

The chain is built from TRBV28 and TRBJ1-2, with TRBD1 identical over 12 bases. Germline V gene sequence: CDR1 MDHEN, CDR2 SYDVKM. CDR3 length: 14 amino acids. V was pared by 3 bases and J by 8 bases, with 4 bases of the junction left unmatched. The CDR3 loop is CASSLGDRGRGYTF. The CDR3 nucleotides are TGTGCCAGCAGTTTGGGGGACAGGGGGCGAGGCTACACCTTC.

This clone came up once. V usage is TRBV5-5 and J usage is TRBJ2-2, with D possibly being TRBD2 (5 bases). CDR1 SGHKS and CDR2 YYEKEE come from the germline V gene (reference sequence). The CDR3 totals 17 residues. V lost 0 bases to trimming and J lost 7 bases, with 19 bases between them. For the CDR3, the DNA is TGTGCCAGCAGCTTGGAGGGCCTCCCCCTAGCCGGCGGGGAGCTGTTTTTT. This translates into CASSLEGLPLAGGELFF.

V is TRBV15 and J is TRBJ1-1, with D maybe TRBD1 (5 bases). Trimming shortened V by 1 base and J by 8 bases, and 14 bases separated the two germline ends. Germline CDR1 reads LNHNV; CDR2 reads YYDKDF (reference sequence). This CDR3 spans 14 amino acids. This CDR3 is CATSRAGGTDEAFF. Here the CDR3 DNA reads TGTGCCACCAGCAGAGCGGGGGGAACAGACGAAGCTTTCTTT. The variable domain in full, with the rest retrieved from reference TRBV15 and TRBJ1-1, is DAMVIQNPRYQVTQFGKPVTLSCSQTLNHNVMYWYQQKSSQAPKLLFHYYDKDFNNEADTPDNFQSRRPNTSFCFLDIRSPGLGDTAMYLCATSRAGGTDEAFFGQGTRLTVV.

The J gene is TRBJ1-1, the V gene TRBV6-5, with a tentative D call TRBD1 (5 bases). Between the trimmed V and J ends, which lost 7 bases and 10 bases, there was a span of 16 bases. This CDR3 region has 12 residues. CDR1 and CDR2 (germline): MNHEY, SVGAGI. The CDR3, as DNA: TGTGCCAGCACCACGGGACTCGGGGGAGCTTTCTTT. This codes for CASTTGLGGAFF.

The gene calls are TRBV7-2 and TRBJ2-4, with TRBD2 matching over 10 bases. Trimming cost V 6 bases and J 5 bases; bases outside gene matches: 1. Germline V CDR1 and CDR2: SGHTA, FQGNSA. The CDR3 extends over 13 amino acids. The DNA for the CDR3 is TGTGCCAGCAGTCTAGCGGGGGAAAACATTCAGTACTTC. Protein product: CASSLAGENIQYF.

This rearrangement joins TRBV6-5 to TRBJ2-1, with D possibly matching TRBD1 (5 bases). The ends were cut back, 6 bases at V and 8 bases at J, with 17 bases in the middle. This CDR3 contains 14 residues. CDR1 and CDR2 (germline): MNHEY, SVGAGI. DNA of the CDR3: TGTGCCAGCAGACTCGTCTTGGACAACCATGAGCAGTTCTTC. It is translated as CASRLVLDNHEQFF.

The chain is built from TRBV6-2 or TRBV6-3 and TRBJ2-7, with D tentatively TRBD1 (6 bases). Looked up from germline, CDR1 is MNHEY and CDR2 is SVGEGT. V was clipped by 0 bases and J by 3 bases, with 12 bases between them. The CDR3 runs to 15 residues. This CDR3 reads CASSYSVTGGYEQYF. CDR3 nucleotide sequence: TGTGCCAGCAGTTACTCGGTGACAGGTGGCTACGAGCAGTACTTC.

This chain connects TRBV2 to TRBJ1-3; D possibly corresponds to TRBD1 (5 bases). CDR3 size: 13 residues. The germline V gene has CDR1 SNHLY and CDR2 FYNNEI. The V gene lost 7 bases and the J gene lost 4 bases, with 11 bases spanning the gap. CDR3 loop: CASTLTEGNTIYF. The CDR3 DNA reads as TGTGCCAGCACCCTGACAGAGGGAAACACCATATATTTT.

The chain links TRBV5-8 to TRBJ1-1; D unresolved. V lost 3 bases to trimming and J lost 1 base, with 7 bases between them. The CDR3 totals 13 residues. Germline V gene lookup returns CDR1 SGHTS and CDR2 YDEGEE. CDR3 bases: TGTGCCAGCAGCTGGCGGGAGAACACTGAAGCTTTCTTT. Its protein is CASSWRENTEAFF.

The CDR3 is CASSLRAGGATDTQYF. As DNA, the CDR3 is TGTGCCAGTAGCCTTCGAGCGGGGGGGGCCACAGATACGCAGTATTTT. The chain has TRBV19 and TRBJ2-3; 10 bases agree with TRBD2. The CDR3 length is 16 residues. Trimming cost V 6 bases and J 2 bases; bases outside gene matches: 8. The germline gives CDR1 LNHDA, CDR2 SQIVND (reference sequence).

J is TRBJ1-6 and V is TRBV10-3; the D is unclear. CDR1 and CDR2 from the germline V gene are ENHRY and SYGVKD. The CDR3 covers 13 residues. With 0 bases removed from V and 7 bases from J, the gap between germline ends came to 4 bases. The CDR3 reads CAISESQNSPLHF. DNA for the CDR3: TGTGCCATCAGTGAGTCGCAGAATTCACCCCTCCACTTT.

The chain has TRBV18 and TRBJ2-1; 8 nucleotides align to TRBD2. In germline, CDR1 is KGHSH, CDR2 LQKENI. The V gene end was trimmed by 2 bases and the J gene end by 5 bases; junction bases not matched to a gene: 8. This CDR3 comprises 16 residues. CDR3 protein: CASSPITGGFHNEQFF. The CDR3 DNA reads TGTGCCAGCTCACCAATCACGGGGGGGTTCCACAATGAGCAGTTCTTC.

The V and J genes are TRBV4-3 and TRBJ1-5; 8 bases are shared with TRBD1. CDR3 length: 16 amino acids. J gave up 6 bases and V 0 bases, and 7 bases lay outside the gene matches. In germline, CDR1 is LGHNA, CDR2 YSLEER. CDR3: CASSQEAGGLVQPQHF. In DNA form, the CDR3 reads TGCGCCAGCAGCCAAGAAGCAGGGGGCTTGGTTCAGCCCCAGCATTTT.

The rearrangement uses TRBV7-2 and TRBJ2-7; TRBD1 might be the D (6 bases). The germline gives CDR1 SGHTA, CDR2 FQGNSA. V lost 5 bases to trimming and J lost 6 bases, with 20 bases between them. This CDR3 contains 15 residues. The CDR3 sequence: CASSLQGLSSGEQYF. CDR3 sequence (DNA): TGTGCCAGCAGCCTACAGGGTCTTTCCTCCGGCGAGCAGTACTTC.

The CDR3 region is CASRVAGGRLNEQFF. The CDR3 region has the DNA TGTGCCAGCAGGGTAGCGGGGGGGCGGCTCAATGAGCAGTTCTTC. This chain uses TRBV2 with TRBJ2-1, with TRBD2 matching 11 bases. The CDR3 is 15 residues long. Trimming took 6 bases from V and 6 from J; bases not matched to a gene: 7. Germline CDR1 is SNHLY and CDR2 is FYNNEI.

The rearrangement joins TRBV6-2 or TRBV6-3 to TRBJ1-1; TRBD1 aligns across 9 bases. V shed 2 bases and J 5 bases; nucleotides not matched to a gene: 12. The CDR3 has 17 amino acids. From germline, CDR1 is MNHEY and CDR2 SVGEGT. The CDR3 protein is CASSYANYRGLGTEAFF. DNA of the CDR3: TGTGCCAGCAGTTACGCCAATTACAGGGGGCTGGGGACTGAAGCTTTCTTT.

This chain uses TRBV5-1 with TRBJ1-1, with 12 bases matching TRBD1. Trimming at V came to 0 bases and at J to 10 bases, leaving 13 bases not matched to a gene. From germline, CDR1 is SGHRS and CDR2 YFSETQ. The CDR3 covers 17 residues. The CDR3 DNA sequence: TGCGCCAGCAGCTTGGATGGCCCCGGGACAGGGGGCCAGGGAGCTTTCTTT. This sequence encodes CASSLDGPGTGGQGAFF.